Below are 26 T cell receptor beta chains sequenced from a single sample in a study of blood T cell repertoires in COVID-19. TCRdb keeps only in-frame clones here, not all; method: immunoSEQ multiplex PCR. Of 200,000 or so clones in the sample, 81% were seen once. The material sequenced was peripheral blood. The receptors shown here come from a woman aged 80 or over with COVID-19, enrolled during active disease.

This clone has more than one count but fewer than ten. This rearrangement joins TRBV7-9 to TRBJ1-1; D is possibly TRBD1 (6 bases). V was clipped by 6 bases and J by 5 bases, with 13 bases between them. There are 13 residues in the CDR3. Germline V lookup: CDR1 SEHNR, CDR2 FQNEAQ (reference sequence). In nucleotides, the CDR3 is TGTGCCAGCAGGTACGGACAGTGGACTGAAGCTTTCTTT. Translation gives CASRYGQWTEAFF.

The chain joins TRBV14 to TRBJ1-3; D call uncertain. The CDR3 is made up of 16 amino acids. Germline loops: CDR1 SGHDN, CDR2 FVKESK. The V gene lost 2 bases and the J gene lost 0 bases, with 11 bases spanning the gap. The CDR3 coding sequence is TGTGCCAGCAGCCAAAACAGCAGAGCCTCTGGAAACACCATATATTTT. It codes for CASSQNSRASGNTIYF.

The V and J genes are TRBV7-6 and TRBJ2-2, with D perhaps matching TRBD1 (5 bases). Per germline, CDR1 SGHVS and CDR2 FNYEAQ. The CDR3 spans 15 residues. Trimming stripped 2 bases from V and 4 bases from J, with 11 bases between. The CDR3 DNA reads TGTGCCAGCAGCTTAAGGCAGGGCGGCACCGGGGAGCTGTTTTTT. Its protein is CASSLRQGGTGELFF.

The J gene is TRBJ2-2, the V gene TRBV7-9; TRBD2 agrees at 7 bases. This CDR3 has 15 amino acids. V lost 4 bases, J lost 5 bases, and 7 bases stayed unmatched. CDR1 SEHNR and CDR2 FQNEAQ come from the germline V gene (reference sequence). In DNA form, the CDR3 reads TGTGCCAGCAGCTCCCCTAGCGGTGGGACCGGGGAGCTGTTTTTT. As protein: CASSSPSGGTGELFF.

J is TRBJ2-2 and V is TRBV7-6; weak D call: TRBD2 (5 bases). Trimming removed 5 bases at V and 1 base at J, with 11 bases between. This CDR3 contains 15 residues. Per the germline V gene, CDR1 is SGHVS and CDR2 is FNYEAQ. CDR3 in amino acids: CASSEEAGNTGELFF. DNA for the CDR3: TGTGCCAGCAGCGAGGAGGCGGGGAACACCGGGGAGCTGTTTTTT.

The chain couples TRBV10-3 to TRBJ2-5; 9 nucleotides match TRBD1. With V trimmed by 9 bases and J by 2 bases, 4 bases remained unmatched. The CDR3 length is 13 residues. Germline V CDR1 and CDR2: ENHRY, SYGVKD. CDR3 in DNA: TGTGCCATGGGACAGGGAGCGCAAGAGACCCAGTACTTC. This encodes CAMGQGAQETQYF.

The chain uses TRBV6-5 and TRBJ1-6, with D tentatively TRBD1 (6 bases). Trimming took off 3 bases at V and 8 bases at J, with 11 bases between the two ends. Looked up from germline, CDR1 is MNHEY and CDR2 is SVGAGI. The CDR3 has 14 residues. CDR3 nucleotides: TGTGCCAGCAGTTATACAGGGACCCATTCACCCCTCCACTTT. Its protein is CASSYTGTHSPLHF.

The rearrangement links TRBV7-8 to TRBJ1-1; TRBD1 aligns across 7 bases. V gave up 1 base and J gave up 3 bases; unmatched junction bases: 8. Germline V gene data show CDR1 as SGHVS and CDR2 as FQNEAQ. This CDR3 is built from 16 residues. CDR3 sequence (DNA): TGTGCCAGCAGCTTAGGGCCCAGGGGGGTGGACACTGAAGCTTTCTTT. This sequence encodes CASSLGPRGVDTEAFF.

The chain is built from TRBV9 and TRBJ2-1; 10 nucleotides line up with TRBD2. The junction had 8 bases not matched to a gene; V was cut back by 3 bases and J by 5 bases. Germline V gene data show CDR1 as SGDLS and CDR2 as YYNGEE. This CDR3 comprises 16 residues. The CDR3 bases are TGTGCCAGCAGCGGAGAGCGGGGGGGCTACGACAATGAGCAGTTCTTC. It codes for CASSGERGGYDNEQFF.

The chain couples TRBV30 to TRBJ1-4; D remains ambiguous. The germline gives CDR1 GTSNPN, CDR2 SVGIG (reference sequence). The V gene lost 2 bases and the J gene lost 7 bases, with 17 bases spanning the gap. The CDR3 totals 15 residues. DNA for the CDR3: TGTGCCTGGAGTAATGGCCAGCGGGTACGTGAAAAACTGTTTTTT. It specifies CAWSNGQRVREKLFF.

The rearrangement uses TRBV6-6 and TRBJ2-3; possibly TRBD1 for D (6 bases). Trimming shortened V by 0 bases and J by 3 bases, and 13 bases separated the two germline ends. CDR3 length: 16 residues. CDR1 is MNHNY, CDR2 SVGAGI, per germline (reference sequence). The CDR3: CASSYSPVTGTDTQYF. The CDR3 nucleotides are TGTGCCAGCAGTTACTCCCCCGTTACAGGGACAGATACGCAGTATTTT.

The genes are TRBV6-5 and TRBJ1-1; TRBD1 is a possible D gene (6 bases). The germline CDR1 and CDR2 sequences are MNHEY and SVGAGI. V dropped 10 bases and J dropped 5 bases, with 20 bases sitting between them. This CDR3 comprises 14 residues. CDR3 region: CATNPLQGWTEAFF. CDR3 nucleotides: TGTGCCACCAACCCTCTACAGGGTTGGACTGAAGCTTTCTTT.

This chain uses TRBV3-1 (or the pseudogene TRBV3-2) with TRBJ2-2, with D possibly TRBD1 on 6 matching bases. Germline CDR1 reads LGHDT; CDR2 reads YNNKEL (reference sequence). The CDR3 extends over 17 amino acids. V gave up 4 bases and J gave up 5 bases, with 20 bases separating them. As DNA, the CDR3 is TGTGCCAGCAGCCGCCTCCGAAGGGGGACGGGAACCGGGGAGCTGTTTTTT. Residues: CASSRLRRGTGTGELFF.

The rearrangement links TRBV3-1 (or the pseudogene TRBV3-2) to TRBJ1-5; D not resolved. The CDR3 is 14 residues long. Trimming removed 3 bases from V and 6 bases from J, with 12 bases in between. Germline assignment: CDR1 LGHDT and CDR2 YNNKEL (reference sequence). The CDR3 reads CASSQETEAQPQHF. The CDR3 DNA sequence: TGTGCCAGCAGCCAGGAGACTGAAGCTCAGCCCCAGCATTTT.

This clone was found once. J is TRBJ2-1 and V is TRBV12-5; 8 bases agree with TRBD1. The CDR3 extends over 17 amino acids. CDR1 is LGHNT, CDR2 FRNRAP, per germline. The V gene end was trimmed by 4 bases and the J gene end by 3 bases; junction bases not matched to a gene: 11. The CDR3 bases are TGTGCTAGTGGTTCCTCGGAGACAGGGGTTAACTACAATGAGCAGTTCTTC. As protein: CASGSSETGVNYNEQFF.

The rearrangement links TRBV3-1 (or the pseudogene TRBV3-2) to TRBJ2-3, with D perhaps TRBD2 (5 bases). The V gene lost 3 bases and the J gene lost 2 bases, with 9 bases spanning the gap. The germline V gene encodes CDR1 LGHDT and CDR2 YNNKEL (reference sequence). This CDR3 region has 14 residues. In nucleotides, the CDR3 is TGTGCCAGCAGCCAGCAGCGGACCACAGATACGCAGTATTTT. It yields the protein CASSQQRTTDTQYF.

The chain carries TRBV6-5 and TRBJ2-7; 9 positions match TRBD1. CDR1 is MNHEY and CDR2 is SVGAGI in the germline V gene. The CDR3 is 15 amino acids. V dropped 9 bases and J dropped 9; count of bases not matched to a gene: 18. CDR3 DNA: TGTGCCAGTTATAACCCGGGACAGGGAGGGGACTGGCAGTACTTC. This encodes CASYNPGQGGDWQYF.

This chain joins TRBV19 and TRBJ1-3, with D possibly TRBD1 on 5 matching bases. Trimming removed 3 bases from V and 4 bases from J, with 10 bases in between. The CDR3 totals 14 residues. Germline V gene sequence: CDR1 LNHDA, CDR2 SQIVND (reference sequence). In nucleotides, the CDR3 is TGTGCCAGTAGTATCCAGACAGCCGGAAACACCATATATTTT. Translation gives CASSIQTAGNTIYF. The whole variable domain, filled in from reference TRBV19 and TRBJ1-3, reads DGGITQSPKYLFRKEGQNVTLSCEQNLNHDAMYWYRQDPGQGLRLIYYSQIVNDFQKGDIAEGYSVSREKKESFPLTVTSAQKNPTAFYLCASSIQTAGNTIYFGEGSWLTVV.

This clone has only a few counts. This chain connects TRBV5-1 to TRBJ2-1; 9 bases line up with TRBD2. Germline assignment: CDR1 SGHRS and CDR2 YFSETQ. V trimming: 7 bases; J trimming: 0 bases; junction bases outside the gene matches: 11. CDR3 size: 17 residues. Here the CDR3 DNA reads TGCGCCAGCCAAATGGCCTATAGCGGGAGCTCCTACAATGAGCAGTTCTTC. Protein: CASQMAYSGSSYNEQFF.

As regards this clone: A read error may explain this, as a much larger clone is one base away. The chain combines TRBV11-1 with TRBJ2-2; TRBD2 matches 7 bases. Per germline, CDR1 SGHAT and CDR2 FQDESV (reference sequence). After removal of 4 bases from V and 1 base from J, the junction contained 0 bases not matched to a gene. The CDR3 runs 14 residues. The CDR3 protein is CASSSSGNTGELFF. CDR3 bases: TGTGCCAGCAGCTCTAGCGGGAACACCGGGGAGCTGTTTTTT.

Of note for this clone: This sample also contains other DNA sequences that code for the same CDR3. The chain employs TRBV9 and TRBJ2-3; TRBD2 might be the D (5 bases). This CDR3 has 15 amino acids. Germline values: CDR1 SGDLS, CDR2 YYNGEE. The V end was cut by 0 bases, the J end by 0 bases, with 8 bases between. CDR3 amino acids: CASSVGGGSTDTQYF. Written as DNA, the CDR3 is TGTGCCAGCAGCGTAGGAGGCGGGAGCACAGATACGCAGTATTTT.

This chain uses TRBV6-2 or TRBV6-3 with TRBJ2-5; a possible D gene is TRBD1 (6 bases). Germline values: CDR1 MNHEY, CDR2 SVGEGT. The CDR3 is 13 residues long. V was cut by 4 bases and J by 2 bases, with 8 bases left in between. The CDR3 sequence: CASSWDTQETQYF. The CDR3 coding sequence is TGTGCCAGCAGTTGGGACACTCAAGAGACCCAGTACTTC.

This clone was seen a few times. The chain joins TRBV28 to TRBJ1-1; maybe TRBD1 (5 bases). The V gene lost 4 bases and the J gene lost 9 bases, with 18 bases spanning the gap. The CDR3 covers 14 residues. CDR1 is MDHEN and CDR2 is SYDVKM in the germline V gene. DNA of the CDR3: TGTGCCAGCAGTTCCGGGGGGACGGCACCCAAAGCTTTCTTT. It specifies CASSSGGTAPKAFF.

CDR3 in amino acids: CATSRGGTDYEQYF. In DNA, the CDR3 is TGTGCCACCAGCAGAGGCGGGACCGATTACGAGCAGTACTTC. V usage is TRBV15 and J usage is TRBJ2-7, with a tentative D call TRBD2 (6 bases). The CDR3 length is 14 residues. Trimming took off 1 base at V and 4 bases at J, with 11 bases between the two ends. Germline V lookup: CDR1 LNHNV, CDR2 YYDKDF (reference sequence).

This clone was seen more than once but under ten times. The chain couples TRBV7-2 to TRBJ2-7; 8 nucleotides match TRBD1. Trimming at V came to 7 bases and at J to 4 bases, leaving 9 bases not matched to a gene. Germline V gene data show CDR1 as SGHTA and CDR2 as FQGNSA. The CDR3 is 14 residues long. The CDR3: CASTEGQEIYEQYF. The CDR3 coding sequence is TGTGCCAGCACGGAGGGACAGGAGATATACGAGCAGTACTTC.

The rearrangement uses TRBV2 and TRBJ1-2; D not certain. In germline, CDR1 is SNHLY, CDR2 FYNNEI. Trimming took off 6 bases at V and 2 bases at J, with 4 bases between the two ends. This CDR3 has 11 amino acids. DNA of the CDR3: TGTGCCAGCAGACAGAACTATGGCTACACCTTC. Encoded protein: CASRQNYGYTF. Using reference TRBV2 and TRBJ1-2 for the parts outside the CDR3, the full variable domain is EPEVTQTPSHQVTQMGQEVILRCVPISNHLYFYWYRQILGQKVEFLVSFYNNEISEKSEIFDDQFSVERPDGSNFTLKIRSTKLEDSAMYFCASRQNYGYTFGSGTRLTVV.